This T cell receptor (beta chain) is drawn from a study of OX40 agonist ivuxolimab in advanced cancers. Study overall: Patients were treated with ivuxolimab, an agonistic anti-OX40 (CD134) antibody. Three patients, one with hepatocellular carcinoma and two with cutaneous melanoma, achieved partial responses.

V lost 2 bases and J lost 2, with 16 bases in between. Germline CDR1 and CDR2: SGHKS and YYEKEE (reference sequence). This CDR3 has 16 residues. Turning to this clone: Its antigen is still unknown.

Profiling relied on immunoSEQ multiplex PCR, and the TCRdb table lists in-frame clones only, not all of them. In the table there are 70,000 to 85,000 clones, 75% to 95% of which are singletons. General study results and limits: At doses 0.1 to 3.0 mg/kg, CD4+ and CD8+ clones expanded.

J is TRBJ1-1 and V is TRBV5-5; possible D gene TRBD1, 5 bases. The source of this sequence is an adult with an advanced solid tumor such as melanoma, head and neck, liver or kidney cancer. Sequences were derived from CD4+ or CD8+ T cells sorted from blood, sampled in a trial of the OX40 agonist ivuxolimab. The CDR3 sequence is CASSFAGLRLNTEAFF. The CDR3 coding sequence is TGTGCCAGCAGCTTCGCGGGACTAAGATTAAACACTGAAGCTTTCTTT.